This T cell receptor (beta chain) comes out of a study of response to subunit inactivated influenza vaccine. TCRdb itself ran the RT-PCR reads through MiXCR, one entry per CDR3 protein. The repertoire holds 500,000 to 550,000 distinct CDR3 sequences, with about 7.6% as singletons. Overall study findings and caveats: Authors suggested that a seasonal influenza vaccination recruits few new T cells each time.

The sample holds a few counts of this clonotype. Its antigen is still unknown. The V gene end was trimmed by 3 bases and the J gene end by 4 bases; junction bases not matched to a gene: 6. The CDR3 is made up of 14 amino acids. CDR1 and CDR2 (germline): SGDLS, YYNGEE. The sequences come from PBMCs from blood, collected roughly 24 months after vaccination. The gene calls are TRBV9 and TRBJ1-1, with 7 bases identical to TRBD1. This clonotype originated in a man aged 50 to 69 who received an inactivated influenza vaccine. The CDR3 bases are TGTGCCAGCAGCGCCCAACAGGGGTTCACTGAAGCTTTCTTT. This sequence encodes CASSAQQGFTEAFF.